A single sample gave rise to the 4 T cell receptor beta chains below, sequenced in a study of OX40 agonist ivuxolimab in advanced cancers. Data came from immunoSEQ multiplex PCR; TCRdb stores just in-frame clones and leaves some out. This table has 98,000 or so clones, around 83% appearing once. The specimen comprised CD4+ or CD8+ T cells sorted from blood, sampled in a trial of the OX40 agonist ivuxolimab. All receptors come from an adult with an advanced solid tumor such as melanoma, head and neck, liver or kidney cancer.

The J gene is TRBJ2-6, the V gene TRBV11-1, with D possibly matching TRBD1 (5 bases). V lost 3 bases, J lost 0 bases, and 6 bases lay in between. The length of the CDR3 is 15 residues. Germline lookup yields CDR1 SGHAT and CDR2 FQDESV (reference sequence). The DNA of the CDR3 is TGTGCCAGCAGCTTTGACAGCTCTGGGGCCAACGTCCTGACTTTC. It encodes CASSFDSSGANVLTF.

The V and J genes are TRBV19 and TRBJ2-4, with TRBD2 matching over 7 bases. After removal of 4 bases from V and 1 base from J, the junction contained 4 bases not matched to a gene. The germline gives CDR1 LNHDA, CDR2 SQIVND (reference sequence). The CDR3 is 15 residues long. CDR3 in DNA: TGTGCCAGTAGTAAAGTGGGGGGGGCCAAAAACATTCAGTACTTC. This sequence encodes CASSKVGGAKNIQYF.

The chain uses TRBV28 and TRBJ1-4; no clear D. The ends were cut back, 6 bases at V and 0 bases at J, with 14 bases in the middle. CDR1 and CDR2 from the germline V gene are MDHEN and SYDVKM. The CDR3 covers 16 residues. Here the CDR3 reads CASSGPDVATNEKLFF. CDR3 coding DNA: TGTGCCAGCAGCGGACCTGATGTTGCAACTAATGAAAAACTGTTTTTT.

J is TRBJ2-1 and V is TRBV11-3; no clear D gene. CDR3 length: 11 residues. Trimming left V 4 bases short and J 9 bases short, with 7 bases between. Germline CDR1 SGHNT, CDR2 YENEEA. This CDR3 reads CASSSGIEQFF. In nucleotides, the CDR3 is TGTGCCAGCAGCTCGGGTATTGAGCAGTTCTTC.